The 29 T cell receptor beta chains presented below share a single source sample, sequenced in a study of cytomegalovirus exposure and HLA in healthy donors. The study ran its PCR with 60 Vbeta and 13 Jbeta primers. Some clones are missing from TCRdb's copy, which holds only in-frame ones; the method was immunoSEQ multiplex PCR. The data contain fewer than 200,000 clones, roughly 77% of them singletons. Material: PBMCs. The receptors originated from a woman aged 40-49 years in good health and CMV-seropositive.

The V and J genes are TRBV5-1 and TRBJ1-2, with TRBD1 identical over 7 bases. The CDR3 covers 14 residues. The V gene end was trimmed by 4 bases and the J gene end by 4 bases; junction bases not matched to a gene: 7. Germline assignment: CDR1 SGHRS and CDR2 YFSETQ. This chain's CDR3 is CASSPQGIIYGYTF. The CDR3 DNA is TGCGCCAGCAGCCCACAGGGGATAATCTATGGCTACACCTTC. Full variable domain (outside the CDR3, taken from reference TRBV5-1 and TRBJ1-2): KAGVTQTPRYLIKTRGQQVTLSCSPISGHRSVSWYQQTPGQGLQFLFEYFSETQRNKGNFPGRFSGRQFSNSRSEMNVSTLELGDSALYLCASSPQGIIYGYTFGSGTRLTVV.

This chain links TRBV2 with TRBJ2-3; D remains ambiguous. The germline V gene encodes CDR1 SNHLY and CDR2 FYNNEI. The CDR3 runs 13 residues. V was shortened by 3 bases and J by 4 bases, with 8 bases between the two germline ends. CDR3 sequence reads: CASSDRLPDTQYF. The CDR3 DNA is TGTGCCAGCAGTGACCGACTCCCAGATACGCAGTATTTT.

This CDR3 is CASSHNRAGELFF. Written as DNA, the CDR3 is TGCGCCAGCAGCCATAACCGGGCCGGGGAGCTGTTTTTT. The J gene is TRBJ2-2, the V gene TRBV4-1; no reliable D call. The CDR3 consists of 13 residues. Looked up from germline, CDR1 is MGHRA and CDR2 is YSYEKL. Trimming took 3 bases from V and 6 from J, leaving 8 bases between them.

This clone was recorded only once. The rearrangement uses TRBV4-2 and TRBJ2-1; D is perhaps TRBD2 (6 bases). The CDR3 has 15 amino acids. Trimming pared 1 base from V and 9 bases from J, leaving 16 bases between. Germline lookup yields CDR1 LGHNA and CDR2 YNFKEQ. The CDR3 nucleotides read TGTGCCAGCAGCCAAGTGGAGCTACTCGGGGGTGAGCAGTTCTTC. Residues: CASSQVELLGGEQFF.

The sample holds one count of this clone. The CDR3 protein is CAWRASGVSYNEQFF. The CDR3 coding sequence is TGTGCCTGGAGGGCTAGCGGGGTCAGCTACAATGAGCAGTTCTTC. The V call is TRBV30, the J call TRBJ2-1, with TRBD2 matching over 9 bases. The CDR3 has 15 amino acids. Per germline, CDR1 GTSNPN and CDR2 SVGIG (reference sequence). Trimming at V came to 3 bases and at J to 3 bases, leaving 6 bases not matched to a gene.

This clone was detected a few times. This sequence joins TRBV5-1 and TRBJ1-6, with 7 nucleotides matching TRBD1. The V and J ends lost 2 bases and 5 bases, in that order; junction bases with no gene match: 1. CDR1 and CDR2 (germline): SGHRS, YFSETQ. The CDR3 extends over 14 amino acids. CDR3 DNA sequence: TGCGCCAGCAGCTTAACAGGGGATAATTCACCCCTCCACTTT. Its translation: CASSLTGDNSPLHF. The variable domain in full, with the rest retrieved from reference TRBV5-1 and TRBJ1-6, is KAGVTQTPRYLIKTRGQQVTLSCSPISGHRSVSWYQQTPGQGLQFLFEYFSETQRNKGNFPGRFSGRQFSNSRSEMNVSTLELGDSALYLCASSLTGDNSPLHFGNGTRLTVT.

The chain is built from TRBV9 and TRBJ2-7; 10 bases agree with TRBD1. Germline CDR1 and CDR2: SGDLS and YYNGEE. This CDR3 contains 18 residues. V shed 1 base, J shed 6 bases, and the junction held 16 bases outside the gene matches. The CDR3 reads CASSVTPEGQGFLVEQYF. As DNA, the CDR3 is TGTGCCAGCAGCGTAACCCCAGAGGGACAGGGGTTCTTGGTCGAGCAGTACTTC.

This clone has a single count. The V gene is TRBV19, the J gene TRBJ1-4; D is unclear. This CDR3 has 15 residues. Trimming took 3 bases from V and 3 from J, leaving 11 bases between them. Germline V gene data show CDR1 as LNHDA and CDR2 as SQIVND (reference sequence). As DNA, the CDR3 is TGTGCCAGTAGTATGGCGGGAGTTGCTAATGAAAAACTGTTTTTT. This translates into CASSMAGVANEKLFF.

This sequence joins TRBV28 and TRBJ1-6; a weak D match, TRBD1 (6 bases). V lost 6 bases to trimming and J lost 1 base, with 13 bases between them. Germline loops: CDR1 MDHEN, CDR2 SYDVKM. CDR3 size: 16 residues. CDR3 DNA: TGTGCCAGCAGACACGCCACAGGGTCCTATAATTCACCCCTCCACTTT. Its protein is CASRHATGSYNSPLHF. The full variable domain, rest sourced from reference TRBV28 and TRBJ1-6, is DVKVTQSSRYLVKRTGEKVFLECVQDMDHENMFWYRQDPGLGLRLIYFSYDVKMKEKGDIPEGYSVSREKKERFSLILESASTNQTSMYLCASRHATGSYNSPLHFGNGTRLTVT.

This sequence joins TRBV7-2 and TRBJ2-1; maybe TRBD1 (5 bases). The CDR3 loop spans 13 amino acids. Deletions cut 4 bases from V and 3 bases from J, with 7 bases between. Germline V gene sequence: CDR1 SGHTA, CDR2 FQGNSA. CDR3: CASSSGNYNEQFF. The DNA for the CDR3 is TGTGCCAGCAGCTCAGGGAACTACAATGAGCAGTTCTTC.

The V gene is TRBV5-1, the J gene TRBJ2-7, with 11 bases lining up with TRBD2. Germline CDR1 SGHRS, CDR2 YFSETQ. The CDR3 contains 15 residues. Losses at the gene ends were 3 bases for V and 2 bases for J; bases not matched to a gene: 4. CDR3 region: CASSSLAGGTYEQYF. The CDR3 nucleotides are TGCGCCAGCAGCTCTCTAGCGGGAGGAACCTACGAGCAGTACTTC.

V and J are TRBV7-9 and TRBJ2-3; TRBD2 aligns across 10 bases. This CDR3 is built from 15 residues. Trimming at V came to 6 bases and at J to 2 bases, leaving 5 bases not matched to a gene. Germline-derived CDR1 and CDR2 are SEHNR and FQNEAQ (reference sequence). The DNA for the CDR3 is TGTGCCAGCAGAGACCTAGCGGGAGCCACAGATACGCAGTATTTT. Encoded protein: CASRDLAGATDTQYF.

This chain's CDR3 is CASSSPAAYEQYF. In nucleotides, the CDR3 is TGTGCCAGCAGCTCTCCAGCGGCCTACGAGCAGTACTTC. This chain joins TRBV5-4 and TRBJ2-7, with D perhaps matching TRBD2 (5 bases). Germline V gene sequence: CDR1 SGHNT, CDR2 YYREEE (reference sequence). The CDR3 is made up of 13 amino acids. V lost 3 bases to trimming and J lost 2 bases, with 9 bases between them.

The V and J genes are TRBV29-1 and TRBJ1-2, with TRBD1 matching 9 bases. Germline CDR1 is SQVTM and CDR2 is ANQGSEA. The length of the CDR3 is 13 residues. V was clipped by 3 bases and J by 5 bases; unmatched bases: 4. The CDR3 DNA follows: TGCAGCGTTGAGGGACAGGGAAAGTATGGCTACACCTTC. Its protein product is CSVEGQGKYGYTF.

V and J are TRBV7-6 and TRBJ2-3; 9 bases agree with TRBD1. This CDR3 is built from 13 residues. V dropped 5 bases and J dropped 5; count of bases not matched to a gene: 2. Germline V CDR1 and CDR2: SGHVS, FNYEAQ. CDR3 protein: CASSRTGVDTQYF. As DNA, the CDR3 is TGTGCCAGCAGCCGGACAGGGGTAGATACGCAGTATTTT. The variable domain in full, with the rest retrieved from reference TRBV7-6 and TRBJ2-3, is GAGVSQSPRYKVTKRGQDVALRCDPISGHVSLYWYRQALGQGPEFLTYFNYEAQQDKSGLPNDRFSAERPEGSISTLTIQRTEQRDSAMYRCASSRTGVDTQYFGPGTRLTVL.

This chain links TRBV19 with TRBJ1-4; 7 bases match TRBD1. Trimming at V came to 5 bases and at J to 5 bases, leaving 8 bases not matched to a gene. The CDR3 length is 15 residues. Germline V lookup: CDR1 LNHDA, CDR2 SQIVND (reference sequence). In DNA form, the CDR3 reads TGTGCCAGTAGTGCAGGACAGGTGGGCAATGAAAAACTGTTTTTT. Translation gives CASSAGQVGNEKLFF.

This clone appeared a few times. V is TRBV5-6 and J is TRBJ1-5, with D possibly matching TRBD1 (6 bases). Trimming took off 3 bases at V and 3 bases at J, with 13 bases between the two ends. This CDR3 contains 15 residues. In germline, CDR1 is SGHDT, CDR2 YYEEEE. The CDR3 protein is CASSSLGHLNQPQHF. For the CDR3, the DNA is TGTGCCAGCAGCTCCCTGGGACACCTCAATCAGCCCCAGCATTTT.

The rearrangement uses TRBV6-1 and TRBJ1-1; tentative D call: TRBD1 (6 bases). The V end lost 2 bases, the J end lost 3 bases, and 13 bases lay between the germline ends. Germline lookup yields CDR1 MNHNS and CDR2 SASEGT. CDR3 size: 15 residues. CDR3 nucleotides: TGTGCCAGCAGTGAAATGGGTACAGGGCACACTGAAGCTTTCTTT. It specifies CASSEMGTGHTEAFF.

This clone has a single count. This sequence joins TRBV4-3 and TRBJ2-5; 8 bases align to TRBD1. V shed 4 bases, J shed 5 bases, and the junction held 9 bases outside the gene matches. The CDR3 consists of 15 residues. In germline, CDR1 is LGHNA, CDR2 YSLEER. The DNA for the CDR3 is TGCGCCAGCAGCCCCTCAGGGGGCGACGGGGAGACCCAGTACTTC. It translates to CASSPSGGDGETQYF.

V and J are TRBV6-5 and TRBJ2-5; 9 positions agree with TRBD1. This CDR3 is 14 amino acids long. Germline CDR1 is MNHEY and CDR2 is SVGAGI. Trimming at V came to 7 bases and at J to 4 bases, leaving 7 bases not matched to a gene. This CDR3 reads CASTRTGGRETQYF. CDR3 nucleotide sequence: TGTGCCAGCACTCGCACAGGGGGCAGAGAGACCCAGTACTTC.

The chain joins TRBV30 to TRBJ1-2; D is ambiguous. Germline CDR1 is GTSNPN and CDR2 is SVGIG (reference sequence). This CDR3 spans 12 amino acids. With 1 base removed from V and 10 bases from J, the gap between germline ends came to 13 bases. The CDR3 here is CAWSGEGQDYTF. DNA for the CDR3: TGTGCCTGGAGTGGAGAGGGCCAGGACTACACCTTC. Full variable domain (outside the CDR3, taken from reference TRBV30 and TRBJ1-2): SQTIHQWPATLVQPVGSPLSLECTVEGTSNPNLYWYRQAAGRGLQLLFYSVGIGQISSEVPQNLSASRPQDRQFILSSKKLLLSDSGFYLCAWSGEGQDYTFGSGTRLTVV.

J is TRBJ1-5 and V is TRBV15; D unclear. This CDR3 spans 14 amino acids. Germline V lookup: CDR1 LNHNV, CDR2 YYDKDF (reference sequence). V shed 9 bases and J shed 0 bases, with 12 bases lying between them. CDR3 in DNA: TGTGCCACGGAGGGATTTTATAGCAATCAGCCCCAGCATTTT. This gives the protein CATEGFYSNQPQHF.

The chain uses TRBV10-1 and TRBJ2-7, with D possibly being TRBD1 (6 bases). CDR3 size: 12 residues. The germline V and J ends were trimmed by 6 bases and 6 bases, with 12 bases remaining between them. Germline values: CDR1 WNHNN, CDR2 SYGVQD (reference sequence). DNA of the CDR3: TGCGCCAGCAGCAATCCGACAGGCGAGCAGTACTTC. This translates into CASSNPTGEQYF.

V and J are TRBV6-6 and TRBJ2-3, with D possibly matching TRBD2 (5 bases). Trimming shortened V by 8 bases and J by 3 bases, and 15 bases separated the two germline ends. Per germline, CDR1 MNHNY and CDR2 SVGAGI (reference sequence). CDR3 size: 14 residues. The CDR3 bases are TGTGCCAGCGGATCGGGGATAGGTACAGATACGCAGTATTTT. This sequence encodes CASGSGIGTDTQYF.

This clone was counted only a few times. The genes are TRBV5-5 and TRBJ1-1; TRBD1 aligns across 8 bases. The germline V gene has CDR1 SGHKS and CDR2 YYEKEE (reference sequence). V gave up 2 bases and J gave up 3 bases; unmatched junction bases: 0. This CDR3 spans 13 amino acids. The CDR3: CASSLQGDTEAFF. In DNA, the CDR3 is TGTGCCAGCAGCTTACAGGGGGACACTGAAGCTTTCTTT. The full variable domain, completed using reference TRBV5-5 and TRBJ1-1, is DAGVTQSPTHLIKTRGQQVTLRCSPISGHKSVSWYQQVLGQGPQFIFQYYEKEERGRGNFPDRFSARQFPNYSSELNVNALLLGDSALYLCASSLQGDTEAFFGQGTRLTVV.

V usage is TRBV21-1 and J usage is TRBJ2-7; TRBD1, the table's D call, was not compared with the DNA. TRBV21-1 is reported as a pseudogene. This CDR3 spans 15 amino acids. Here the CDR3 DNA reads TGTGCCAGCAGCAAAGACCGGACAGGAACCTACGAGCAGTACTTC. It yields the protein CASSKDRTGTYEQYF.

A few counts support this clone. CDR3 residues: CASIQEQGTEKLFF. CDR3 coding DNA: TGTGCCAGCATCCAAGAGCAGGGGACTGAAAAACTGTTTTTT. The V gene is TRBV6-8, the J gene TRBJ1-4, with a weak D call TRBD1 (6 bases). Germline V CDR1 and CDR2: MNHGY, SAAAGT. The CDR3 extends over 14 amino acids. Trimming left V 7 bases short and J 7 bases short, with 16 bases between.

This chain links TRBV7-9 with TRBJ2-7, with 8 positions matching TRBD2. The CDR3 has 16 residues. Germline CDR1 SEHNR, CDR2 FQNEAQ (reference sequence). The ends lost 5 bases at V and 3 bases at J; junction bases unmatched: 12. The CDR3 DNA reads TGTGCCAGCAGCATCGATCTAGGGGCGGGAGGCTACGAGCAGTACTTC. It specifies CASSIDLGAGGYEQYF.

This clone was counted a few times. The CDR3 coding sequence is TGTGCCTGGAACCGTGCGGGGGGAGTCCAGTTCTTC. Translating it yields CAWNRAGGVQFF. This rearrangement joins TRBV30 to TRBJ2-1; 8 nucleotides align to TRBD2. V was pared by 4 bases and J by 13 bases, with 9 bases of the junction left unmatched. Per germline, CDR1 GTSNPN and CDR2 SVGIG (reference sequence). The CDR3 totals 12 residues.